A single sample gave rise to the 22 T cell receptor beta chains below, sequenced in a study of early T cells in non-severe SARS-CoV-2 infection. MiXCR, run by TCRdb on the 5' RACE reads, gives a single entry per CDR3 protein. The table has around 62,000 distinct CDR3 sequences, more than 4% seen once; the top ten hold 4.9%. The sequencing input was whole blood. The receptors here all came from an adult who was a healthcare worker with PCR-confirmed SARS-CoV-2 infection or an uninfected control (not recorded which).

There are many counts of this clonotype. The CDR3 region is CASSVDPPGASGNIEQFF. The CDR3 DNA reads TGTGCCAGCAGCGTAGATCCCCCCGGTGCTAGCGGGAATATTGAGCAGTTCTTC. The chain combines TRBV9 with TRBJ2-1; TRBD2 agrees at 9 bases. The ends lost 0 bases at V and 9 bases at J; junction bases unmatched: 16. Germline assignment: CDR1 SGDLS and CDR2 YYNGEE. The CDR3 has 18 residues.

This clonotype was seen ten or more times. The chain employs TRBV29-1 and TRBJ1-2; TRBD1 agrees at 7 bases. Germline values: CDR1 SQVTM, CDR2 ANQGSEA. This CDR3 comprises 14 residues. V was clipped by 4 bases and J by 1 base; unmatched bases: 6. CDR3 region: CSVGGGQINYGYTF. The CDR3 DNA reads as TGCAGCGTTGGTGGGGGACAGATTAACTATGGCTACACCTTC. Using reference TRBV29-1 and TRBJ1-2 for the parts outside the CDR3, the full variable domain is SAVISQKPSRDICQRGTSLTIQCQVDSQVTMMFWYRQQPGQSLTLIATANQGSEATYESGFVIDKFPISRPNLTFSTLTVSNMSPEDSSIYLCSVGGGQINYGYTFGSGTRLTVV.

The chain uses TRBV3-1 and TRBJ2-3; D is perhaps TRBD2 (5 bases). V gave up 0 bases and J gave up 11 bases, with 9 bases separating them. This CDR3 has 12 residues. Germline values: CDR1 LGHDT, CDR2 YNNKEL (reference sequence). The CDR3 is CASSQDRELQYF. In nucleotides, the CDR3 is TGTGCCAGCAGCCAAGATCGGGAACTGCAGTATTTT.

The chain links TRBV18 to TRBJ2-3; D remains ambiguous. V gave up 0 bases and J gave up 4 bases, with 5 bases separating them. CDR1 is KGHSH, CDR2 LQKENI, per germline. This CDR3 spans 13 amino acids. The CDR3, as DNA: TGTGCCAGCTCACCACCAGGCGCAGATACGCAGTATTTT. Its translation: CASSPPGADTQYF.

The chain links TRBV7-9 to TRBJ2-2; possible D gene TRBD1, 5 bases. Trimming stripped 2 bases from V and 4 bases from J, with 11 bases between. CDR1 is SEHNR, CDR2 FQNEAQ, per germline (reference sequence). The CDR3 covers 15 residues. The CDR3 is CASSLLPGITGELFF. The CDR3 nucleotides are TGTGCCAGCAGCTTACTCCCAGGGATCACCGGGGAGCTGTTTTTT.

The rearrangement links TRBV25-1 to TRBJ2-1; TRBD2 aligns across 9 bases. The CDR3 contains 19 residues. CDR1 is MGHDK and CDR2 is SYGVNS in the germline V gene. Trimming cost V 1 base and J 0 bases; bases outside gene matches: 10. CDR3 in amino acids: CASSESRLAGISSYNEQFF. CDR3 bases: TGTGCCAGCAGTGAATCTCGGCTAGCGGGGATAAGCTCCTACAATGAGCAGTTCTTC.

The V gene is TRBV5-8, the J gene TRBJ1-2; TRBD1 matches 10 bases. This CDR3 has 14 residues. Unmatched junction bases numbered 4, after V lost 4 bases and J lost 4 bases. The germline V gene has CDR1 SGHTS and CDR2 YDEGEE. The DNA for the CDR3 is TGTGCCAGCAGCACCCGGACAGGGGGCTATGGCTACACCTTC. This sequence encodes CASSTRTGGYGYTF. Looking up the rest from reference TRBV5-8 and TRBJ1-2 gives the full variable domain: EAGVTQSPTHLIKTRGQQATLRCSPISGHTSVYWYQQALGLGLQFLLWYDEGEERNRGNFPPRFSGRQFPNYSSELNVNALELEDSALYLCASSTRTGGYGYTFGSGTRLTVV.

This clonotype was recorded at least ten times. The V call is TRBV2, the J call TRBJ1-5, with D uncertain. Germline CDR1 SNHLY, CDR2 FYNNEI. V was pared by 6 bases and J by 0 bases, with 9 bases between. The CDR3 totals 14 residues. CDR3 nucleotides: TGTGCCAGCAGGTACGACTATAGCAATCAGCCCCAGCATTTT. Its protein product is CASRYDYSNQPQHF.

This chain joins TRBV5-8 and TRBJ2-3; 7 nucleotides line up with TRBD1. V lost 6 bases and J lost 0; bases outside the gene matches: 7. CDR3 size: 15 residues. Germline V gene data show CDR1 as SGHTS and CDR2 as YDEGEE. CDR3 DNA sequence: TGTGCCAGCAACCTTGGGACAGTTAGCACAGATACGCAGTATTTT. It is translated as CASNLGTVSTDTQYF.

This clonotype was picked up many times. The chain recombines TRBV18 with TRBJ2-5; a weak D match, TRBD1 (6 bases). Looked up from germline, CDR1 is KGHSH and CDR2 is LQKENI. V dropped 0 bases and J dropped 4 bases, with 12 bases sitting between them. The CDR3 spans 15 residues. The CDR3 DNA is TGTGCCAGCTCACCACCGGCAAGGGGGACAGAGACCCAGTACTTC. Its translation is CASSPPARGTETQYF.

This clonotype was observed many times. The chain uses TRBV12-3 or TRBV12-4 and TRBJ2-2; possibly TRBD1 for D (5 bases). The CDR3 consists of 14 residues. The germline V and J ends were trimmed by 2 bases and 8 bases, with 12 bases remaining between them. For the CDR3, the DNA is TGTGCCAGCAGTTTACAGGGTCTTGGAGGGGAGCTGTTTTTT. As protein: CASSLQGLGGELFF.

This clonotype was seen at least ten times. The genes are TRBV5-6 and TRBJ1-5; the match to TRBD1 covers 7 bases. V trimming: 3 bases; J trimming: 0 bases; junction bases outside the gene matches: 12. This CDR3 comprises 18 residues. Germline lookup yields CDR1 SGHDT and CDR2 YYEEEE. In DNA form, the CDR3 reads TGTGCCAGCAGCTATTCCGGGACAGCCGGGTATAGCAATCAGCCCCAGCATTTT. This gives the protein CASSYSGTAGYSNQPQHF.

This clonotype occurred many times. The chain uses TRBV5-6 and TRBJ1-5; 8 bases match TRBD1. Germline trimming cut 1 base from V and 7 bases from J; bases unmatched to any gene: 4. This CDR3 has 14 residues. From germline, CDR1 is SGHDT and CDR2 YYEEEE. This chain's CDR3 is CASSLTGGLQPQHF. The CDR3 DNA follows: TGTGCCAGCAGCTTGACAGGGGGGTTACAGCCCCAGCATTTT.

At least ten counts were recorded for this clonotype. The chain employs TRBV2 and TRBJ2-2; 8 positions match TRBD1. Germline lookup yields CDR1 SNHLY and CDR2 FYNNEI. V was clipped by 5 bases and J by 3 bases; unmatched bases: 5. The CDR3 totals 15 residues. Written as DNA, the CDR3 is TGTGCCAGCAGTCGAGACAGGGGCCACACCGGGGAGCTGTTTTTT. Amino acid sequence: CASSRDRGHTGELFF.

This clonotype was counted ten times or more. CDR3 sequence (DNA): TGTGCCAGCAGGCCGGGACAGGGGGCCAGAGCTTTCTTT. Its protein product is CASRPGQGARAFF. The gene calls are TRBV27 and TRBJ1-1; 12 bases map to TRBD1. With 6 bases clipped from V and 10 bases from J, the junction kept 6 bases outside the gene matches. The germline V gene has CDR1 MNHEY and CDR2 SMNVEV (reference sequence). This CDR3 contains 13 residues.

This clonotype appeared many times. The chain has TRBV6-6 and TRBJ1-1; D is unclear. The germline V gene encodes CDR1 MNHNY and CDR2 SVGAGI (reference sequence). CDR3 length: 16 residues. V was clipped by 5 bases and J by 1 base, with 17 bases between them. The CDR3 DNA reads as TGTGCCAGCAGTCGCCCAATTATCGAGGGGAACACTGAAGCTTTCTTT. Residues: CASSRPIIEGNTEAFF.

This clonotype was seen ten or more times. The CDR3: CASSLRQGVVFNAEAFF. The CDR3 nucleotides read TGTGCCAGCAGCCTTCGACAGGGTGTTGTATTTAATGCTGAAGCTTTCTTT. V usage is TRBV5-6 and J usage is TRBJ1-1, with 7 bases matching TRBD1. Germline CDR1 SGHDT, CDR2 YYEEEE. The CDR3 is 17 amino acids. Trimming removed 4 bases from V and 6 bases from J; junction bases left unmatched: 18. Full variable domain (missing parts from reference TRBV5-6 and TRBJ1-1): DAGVTQSPTHLIKTRGQQVTLRCSPKSGHDTVSWYQQALGQGPQFIFQYYEEEERQRGNFPDRFSGHQFPNYSSELNVNALLLGDSALYLCASSLRQGVVFNAEAFFGQGTRLTVV.

The sample holds many counts of this clonotype. This chain connects TRBV20-1 to TRBJ1-2, with a possible D match to TRBD1 (6 bases). The V end was cut by 2 bases, the J end by 2 bases, with 15 bases between. The CDR3 has 15 amino acids. Germline CDR1 DFQATT, CDR2 SNEGSKA (reference sequence). In nucleotides, the CDR3 is TGCAGTGCTAGAACAGGGATAACCGTAAACTATGGCTACACCTTC. Encoded protein: CSARTGITVNYGYTF.

Many counts were recorded for this clonotype. The CDR3 sequence: CASSLNAGGPRAGELFF. DNA for the CDR3: TGTGCCAGCAGCTTAAACGCGGGGGGGCCGAGGGCCGGGGAGCTGTTTTTT. The chain combines TRBV7-2 with TRBJ2-2; TRBD2 aligns across 9 bases. This CDR3 has 17 amino acids. Germline values: CDR1 SGHTA, CDR2 FQGNSA. Trimming at V came to 2 bases and at J to 6 bases, leaving 10 bases not matched to a gene.

J is TRBJ2-5 and V is TRBV2; 7 bases fit TRBD2. Germline V gene data show CDR1 as SNHLY and CDR2 as FYNNEI. Unmatched junction bases numbered 9, after V lost 6 bases and J lost 5 bases. The CDR3 is made up of 14 amino acids. Written as DNA, the CDR3 is TGTGCCAGCAGACGTCATGGGGGAGGGGAGACCCAGTACTTC. This sequence encodes CASRRHGGGETQYF.

This clonotype has at least ten counts. CDR3 DNA sequence: TGTGCCAGCAGTCCCTTAGTAGGGGCAGCTGAAGCTTTCTTT. As protein: CASSPLVGAAEAFF. The V gene is TRBV7-2, the J gene TRBJ1-1, with D possibly TRBD1 on 5 matching bases. The CDR3 contains 14 residues. Trimming pared 6 bases from V and 6 bases from J, leaving 17 bases between. Germline-derived CDR1 and CDR2 are SGHTA and FQGNSA.

The gene calls are TRBV7-2 and TRBJ1-1; D possibly corresponds to TRBD1 (5 bases). The CDR3 length is 15 residues. The germline gives CDR1 SGHTA, CDR2 FQGNSA. Between the trimmed V and J ends, which lost 4 bases and 4 bases, there was a span of 16 bases. The CDR3 sequence: CASSSGAGWGTEAFF. The CDR3 coding sequence is TGTGCCAGCAGCTCCGGGGCGGGCTGGGGCACTGAAGCTTTCTTT.